Presented here are 21 T cell receptor beta chains from one specimen sequenced in a study of post-analysis software for immune sequencing data. The study, taken as a whole, reports: Roughly 5 TRBV segments (TRBV5-6, TRBV5-1 and TRBV20-1 among them) occurred more frequently in patients than in controls.

No antigen has been identified for these receptors. Sequencing libraries made from TCR beta cDNA carried unique molecular identifiers. TCRdb recomputed calls from the PCR reads with MiXCR, one row per CDR3 protein. In the table there are approximately 770,000 distinct CDR3 sequences, 40% to 55% of which are singletons. The sample taken for sequencing was blood. The receptors derive from a girl aged 10 to 17 with multiple sclerosis.

J is TRBJ2-7 and V is TRBV6-5, with 7 bases matching TRBD2. The CDR3 is made up of 14 amino acids. The germline CDR1 and CDR2 sequences are MNHEY and SVGAGI. The V and J ends lost 6 bases and 6 bases, in that order; junction bases with no gene match: 11. The CDR3 DNA reads TGTGCCAGCAGCCCCGCGGGGCTAGCGGCCGAGCAGTACTTC. Residues: CASSPAGLAAEQYF.

V is TRBV7-2 and J is TRBJ2-4; D is uncertain. The tail of the sequence fits TRBJ2-7 better, so the J call may be wrong. This CDR3 region has 14 residues. CDR1 SGHTA and CDR2 FQGNSA come from the germline V gene. The CDR3 loop is CASSCGKQTYEQYF. CDR3 bases: TGTGCCAGCAGCTGTGGGAAGCAGACCTACGAGCAGTACTTC.

This clonotype showed up just a few times. The chain has TRBV4-2 and TRBJ2-1; the D is unclear. Germline V lookup: CDR1 LGHNA, CDR2 YNFKEQ. The CDR3 spans 13 residues. V was clipped by 0 bases and J by 7 bases, with 7 bases between them. This CDR3 is CASSQEEGNEQFF. CDR3 DNA sequence: TGTGCCAGCAGCCAAGAAGAAGGAAATGAGCAGTTCTTC.

V usage is TRBV25-1 and J usage is TRBJ1-5; no definite D call. The CDR3 length is 14 residues. The V gene's germline CDR1 is MGHDK and CDR2 SYGVNS. Trimming took off 1 base at V and 3 bases at J, with 7 bases between the two ends. Written as DNA, the CDR3 is TGTGCCAGCAGTGAATTCGGGGACAATCAGCCCCAGCATTTT. Its translation: CASSEFGDNQPQHF. Full variable domain (outside the CDR3, taken from reference TRBV25-1 and TRBJ1-5): EADIYQTPRYLVIGTGKKITLECSQTMGHDKMYWYQQDPGMELHLIHYSYGVNSTEKGDLSSESTVSRIRTEHFPLTLESARPSHTSQYLCASSEFGDNQPQHFGDGTRLSIL.

This sequence joins TRBV28 and TRBJ2-3; TRBD2 agrees at 7 bases. CDR1 and CDR2 from the germline V gene are MDHEN and SYDVKM. The CDR3 extends over 15 amino acids. V lost 4 bases to trimming and J lost 6 bases; unmatched junction nucleotides: 10. The CDR3 spells CASSSGSRAGDTQYF. The CDR3 DNA sequence: TGTGCCAGCAGTTCCGGAAGTCGAGCGGGGGATACGCAGTATTTT. The full variable domain, rest sourced from reference TRBV28 and TRBJ2-3, is DVKVTQSSRYLVKRTGEKVFLECVQDMDHENMFWYRQDPGLGLRLIYFSYDVKMKEKGDIPEGYSVSREKKERFSLILESASTNQTSMYLCASSSGSRAGDTQYFGPGTRLTVL.

This clonotype has a handful of counts. V is TRBV12-3 or TRBV12-4 and J is TRBJ1-4; TRBD1 aligns across 9 bases. The CDR3 totals 13 residues. V lost 3 bases to trimming and J lost 8 bases; unmatched junction nucleotides: 1. For the CDR3, the DNA is TGTGCCAGCAGTTTCGGACAGGGGGAAAAACTGTTTTTT. Translated: CASSFGQGEKLFF.

The chain links TRBV20-1 to TRBJ2-1; TRBD2 matches 11 bases. J gave up 8 bases and V 3 bases, and 3 bases lay outside the gene matches. There are 13 residues in the CDR3. The germline CDR1 and CDR2 sequences are DFQATT and SNEGSKA (reference sequence). CDR3 residues: CSARTSGIHEQFF. The CDR3 region has the DNA TGCAGTGCTAGGACTAGCGGGATCCATGAGCAGTTCTTC.

The chain employs TRBV12-3 or TRBV12-4 and TRBJ2-5, with D possibly being TRBD1 (5 bases). The DNA end is more similar to TRBJ2-7, so the J call may be wrong. The CDR3 is 13 amino acids. CDR3: CASRESAGREQYF. The DNA for the CDR3 is TGTGCCAGCAGAGAATCTGCAGGGCGCGAGCAGTACTTC.

V gene TRBV5-1 combines with J gene TRBJ2-7, with D maybe TRBD2 (7 bases). The germline V and J ends were trimmed by 0 bases and 3 bases, with 16 bases remaining between them. This CDR3 comprises 16 residues. Germline V gene sequence: CDR1 SGHRS, CDR2 YFSETQ. The CDR3 DNA reads as TGCGCCAGCAGCTTGGTAACGGGGGGCGTGAACTACGAGCAGTACTTC. It yields the protein CASSLVTGGVNYEQYF.

The chain is built from TRBV15 and TRBJ2-1; TRBD1 is a possible D gene (6 bases). CDR3 length: 14 amino acids. Germline CDR1 is LNHNV and CDR2 is YYDKDF (reference sequence). The germline V and J ends were trimmed by 5 bases and 2 bases, with 10 bases remaining between them. CDR3 sequence (DNA): TGTGCCACCAGCTTCGGGACAACCTACAATGAGCAGTTCTTC. It translates to CATSFGTTYNEQFF. The variable domain in full, with the rest retrieved from reference TRBV15 and TRBJ2-1, is DAMVIQNPRYQVTQFGKPVTLSCSQTLNHNVMYWYQQKSSQAPKLLFHYYDKDFNNEADTPDNFQSRRPNTSFCFLDIRSPGLGDTAMYLCATSFGTTYNEQFFGPGTRLTVL.

V gene TRBV20-1 combines with J gene TRBJ2-4; TRBD2 matches 10 bases. The DNA matches TRBJ2-7 better at its end, which makes the J call doubtful. Germline loops: CDR1 DFQATT, CDR2 SNEGSKA (reference sequence). This CDR3 spans 14 amino acids. CDR3 in amino acids: CSARAGTSVYEQYF. The CDR3 region has the DNA TGCAGTGCTAGGGCCGGGACTAGCGTCTACGAGCAGTACTTC.

The table lists this clonotype with a few counts. The gene calls are TRBV4-3 and TRBJ2-3, with 9 bases that match TRBD2. V trimming: 4 bases; J trimming: 5 bases; junction bases outside the gene matches: 7. Germline assignment: CDR1 LGHNA and CDR2 YSLEER. The CDR3 is 15 amino acids. CDR3 residues: CASSLDSGSRDTQYF. CDR3 coding DNA: TGCGCCAGCAGCCTCGATAGCGGGAGTAGAGATACGCAGTATTTT.

This chain connects TRBV3-1 to TRBJ2-5; 9 nucleotides line up with TRBD2. V shed 3 bases and J 0 bases; nucleotides not matched to a gene: 5. CDR3 length equals 16 residues. CDR1 and CDR2 (germline): LGHDT, YNNKEL (reference sequence). CDR3 loop: CASSQASGKDQETQYF. The CDR3, as DNA: TGTGCCAGCAGCCAGGCTAGCGGGAAGGACCAAGAGACCCAGTACTTC.

The chain combines TRBV27 with TRBJ2-7; the D is unclear. The germline CDR1 and CDR2 sequences are MNHEY and SMNVEV (reference sequence). V shed 3 bases and J shed 3 bases, with 15 bases lying between them. This CDR3 has 15 amino acids. CDR3 region: CASSFSRTANYEQYF. The DNA for the CDR3 is TGTGCCAGCAGTTTCTCTCGGACGGCCAACTACGAGCAGTACTTC.

The chain is built from TRBV19 and TRBJ2-7; 14 bases are a match to TRBD2. Germline V gene sequence: CDR1 LNHDA, CDR2 SQIVND (reference sequence). V shed 6 bases and J 3 bases; nucleotides not matched to a gene: 7. CDR3 length: 16 residues. DNA for the CDR3: TGTGCCAGTAGGGGACTAGCGGGAGATACCTTCTACGAGCAGTACTTC. Its protein product is CASRGLAGDTFYEQYF.

The CDR3 sequence: CASSQRGQAYEQYF. The CDR3 DNA is TGTGCCAGCAGTCAGAGGGGGCAAGCCTACGAGCAGTACTTC. V is TRBV12-3 or TRBV12-4 and J is TRBJ2-7, with 7 bases fitting TRBD1. J gave up 2 bases and V 5 bases, and 6 bases lay outside the gene matches. The CDR3 has 14 residues.

The chain joins TRBV4-3 to TRBJ1-1; possible D gene TRBD1, 5 bases. V lost 3 bases and J lost 1, with 9 bases in between. The germline CDR1 and CDR2 sequences are LGHNA and YSLEER. This CDR3 spans 14 amino acids. CDR3 loop: CASSQYGQNTEAFF. Here the CDR3 DNA reads TGCGCCAGCAGCCAGTACGGACAGAACACTGAAGCTTTCTTT.

V gene TRBV2 combines with J gene TRBJ2-4; 10 positions agree with TRBD2. The J call may be faulty, since TRBJ2-7 better matches the DNA end. The CDR3 spans 16 residues. CDR1 and CDR2 (germline): SNHLY, FYNNEI. The CDR3 DNA reads as TGTGCCAGCAGTCGAGGACTAGCGGATGTAGCCTACGAGCAGTACTTC. As protein: CASSRGLADVAYEQYF.

V gene TRBV20-1 combines with J gene TRBJ2-7; D unclear. Germline CDR1 reads DFQATT; CDR2 reads SNEGSKA (reference sequence). This CDR3 comprises 13 residues. V lost 4 bases, J lost 0 bases, and 10 bases lay in between. The DNA for the CDR3 is TGCAGTGCTATTATGCGGTCCTCCTACGAGCAGTACTTC. It is translated as CSAIMRSSYEQYF.

The rearrangement joins TRBV9 to TRBJ2-6; D is unresolved. Germline CDR1 SGDLS, CDR2 YYNGEE. CDR3 size: 15 residues. V lost 2 bases and J lost 4, with 10 bases in between. In nucleotides, the CDR3 is TGTGCCAGCAGCGTCGGAACCGCGGGGGCCAACGTCCTGACTTTC. This sequence encodes CASSVGTAGANVLTF. Full variable domain (rest looked up from reference TRBV9 and TRBJ2-6): DSGVTQTPKHLITATGQRVTLRCSPRSGDLSVYWYQQSLDQGLQFLIQYYNGEERAKGNILERFSAQQFPDLHSELNLSSLELGDSALYFCASSVGTAGANVLTFGAGSRLTVL.

The CDR3 spells CSARGIAGGPGETQYF. CDR3 DNA: TGCAGTGCTAGAGGGATAGCGGGAGGGCCGGGGGAGACCCAGTACTTC. This chain links TRBV20-1 with TRBJ2-5; 11 positions agree with TRBD2. Losses at the gene ends were 1 base for V and 5 bases for J; bases not matched to a gene: 9. CDR1 and CDR2 from the germline V gene are DFQATT and SNEGSKA (reference sequence). This CDR3 has 16 amino acids.